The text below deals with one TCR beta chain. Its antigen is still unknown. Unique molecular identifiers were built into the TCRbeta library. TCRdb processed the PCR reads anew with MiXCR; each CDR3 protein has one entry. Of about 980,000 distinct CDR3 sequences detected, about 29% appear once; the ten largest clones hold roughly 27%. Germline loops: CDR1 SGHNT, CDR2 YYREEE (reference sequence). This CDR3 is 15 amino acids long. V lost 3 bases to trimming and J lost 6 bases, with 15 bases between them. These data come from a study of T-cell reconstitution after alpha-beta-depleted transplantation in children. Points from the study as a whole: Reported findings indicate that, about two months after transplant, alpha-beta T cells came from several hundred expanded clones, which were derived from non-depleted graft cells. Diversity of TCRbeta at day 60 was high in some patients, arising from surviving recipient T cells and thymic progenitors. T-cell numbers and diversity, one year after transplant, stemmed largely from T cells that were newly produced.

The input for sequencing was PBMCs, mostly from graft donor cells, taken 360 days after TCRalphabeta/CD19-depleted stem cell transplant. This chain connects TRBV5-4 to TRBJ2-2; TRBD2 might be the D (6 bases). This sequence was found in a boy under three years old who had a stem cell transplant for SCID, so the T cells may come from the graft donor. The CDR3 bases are TGTGCCAGCAGCTGGGATCCGACTAGTGCCGGGGAGCTGTTTTTT. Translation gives CASSWDPTSAGELFF.